These 11 T cell receptor beta chains were all obtained from the same sample, sequenced in a study of cytomegalovirus exposure and HLA in healthy donors. Amplification used 60 Vbeta primers and 13 Jbeta primers. Method: immunoSEQ multiplex PCR; TCRdb's copy keeps in-frame clones and lacks some. The data hold around 130,000 clones, with 55% to 75% observed a single time. The sequencing sample was made of PBMCs. All receptors derive from a human donor in good health.

This rearrangement joins TRBV7-9 to TRBJ2-7, with TRBD2 matching over 10 bases. CDR1 and CDR2 from the germline V gene are SEHNR and FQNEAQ (reference sequence). V shed 1 base and J 0 bases; nucleotides not matched to a gene: 3. This CDR3 has 16 amino acids. Written as DNA, the CDR3 is TGTGCCAGCAGCTTAGTTCTAGCGGGAGCCTCCTACGAGCAGTACTTC. This sequence encodes CASSLVLAGASYEQYF.

The chain employs TRBV5-4 and TRBJ1-2; D is undetermined. Per germline, CDR1 SGHNT and CDR2 YYREEE (reference sequence). The CDR3 has 12 amino acids. V lost 0 bases to trimming and J lost 6 bases, with 6 bases between them. CDR3 sequence reads: CASSLVFDGYTF. CDR3 nucleotides: TGTGCCAGCAGCTTGGTTTTCGATGGCTACACCTTC.

There are a few counts of this clone. The chain recombines TRBV5-4 with TRBJ1-2, with a weak D call TRBD1 (5 bases). V was cut by 0 bases and J by 4 bases, with 13 bases left in between. Per the germline V gene, CDR1 is SGHNT and CDR2 is YYREEE (reference sequence). This CDR3 has 15 residues. The CDR3 loop is CASSLGGGGSYGYTF. For the CDR3, the DNA is TGTGCCAGCAGCTTGGGGGGGGGAGGAAGCTATGGCTACACCTTC.

V gene TRBV9 combines with J gene TRBJ2-3, with D maybe TRBD2 (5 bases). The V gene's germline CDR1 is SGDLS and CDR2 YYNGEE. The CDR3 is 16 residues long. V was cut by 4 bases and J by 3 bases, with 18 bases left in between. The CDR3 nucleotides are TGTGCCAGCAGCCCCCGGGCCCGCTCGGGGACAGATACGCAGTATTTT. This translates into CASSPRARSGTDTQYF.

J is TRBJ2-5 and V is TRBV6-6, with 8 bases fitting TRBD2. The J call could be wrong; TRBJ2-7 is a better fit for the DNA end. Germline V gene sequence: CDR1 MNHNY, CDR2 SVGAGI (reference sequence). CDR3 length equals 12 residues. Written as DNA, the CDR3 is TGTGCCAGCAGTTTCGGGGGGGACGAGCAGTACTTC. The encoded protein is CASSFGGDEQYF.

This clone has a handful of counts. The chain carries TRBV6-5 and TRBJ2-3; D remains unclear. The germline CDR1 and CDR2 sequences are MNHEY and SVGAGI. This CDR3 has 14 amino acids. V gave up 2 bases and J gave up 1 base, with 7 bases separating them. The CDR3: CASSYRVGTDTQYF. In nucleotides, the CDR3 is TGTGCCAGCAGTTACCGTGTAGGCACAGATACGCAGTATTTT.

This sequence joins TRBV28 and TRBJ2-1; 10 bases are shared with TRBD2. This CDR3 spans 16 amino acids. Germline trimming cut 1 base from V and 6 bases from J; bases unmatched to any gene: 6. The germline V gene encodes CDR1 MDHEN and CDR2 SYDVKM. Written as DNA, the CDR3 is TGTGCCAGCAGTTTATACGGGACTAGCGCACTCAATGAGCAGTTCTTC. This codes for CASSLYGTSALNEQFF.

The sample holds a few counts of this clone. This sequence joins TRBV6-5 and TRBJ2-2; 10 bases match TRBD2. Trimming at V came to 6 bases and at J to 4 bases, leaving 5 bases not matched to a gene. Per the germline V gene, CDR1 is MNHEY and CDR2 is SVGAGI. The CDR3 is 15 amino acids. The CDR3 here is CASSRSGGPTGELFF. Written as DNA, the CDR3 is TGTGCCAGCAGCCGTAGCGGGGGGCCCACCGGGGAGCTGTTTTTT.

The chain couples TRBV7-2 to TRBJ1-1, with D perhaps TRBD1 (6 bases). The CDR3 spans 14 residues. Germline CDR1 SGHTA, CDR2 FQGNSA. Trimming removed 2 bases at V and 7 bases at J, with 14 bases between. The CDR3 DNA reads as TGTGCCAGCAGCTTAAGAGGGGGGGCGCATGAAGCTTTCTTT. Protein sequence: CASSLRGGAHEAFF.

The V gene is TRBV4-1, the J gene TRBJ1-2; maybe TRBD1 (6 bases). The ends were cut back, 1 base at V and 4 bases at J, with 13 bases in the middle. Germline V lookup: CDR1 MGHRA, CDR2 YSYEKL. CDR3 length: 15 amino acids. DNA for the CDR3: TGCGCCAGCAGCCAAGCTGGCAGGGGAGTCTATGGCTACACCTTC. It translates to CASSQAGRGVYGYTF.

The chain links TRBV30 to TRBJ1-2; TRBD1 might be the D (5 bases). Trimming cost V 1 base and J 5 bases, with 17 bases left between them. Germline-derived CDR1 and CDR2 are GTSNPN and SVGIG (reference sequence). The CDR3 totals 15 residues. For the CDR3, the DNA is TGTGCCTGGAGTGCCCAAGGCAGGGTGTTTTATGGCTACACCTTC. The encoded protein is CAWSAQGRVFYGYTF.